The rows below give T cell receptor beta chains drawn from one sample of a study of blood T cell repertoires in COVID-19. The repertoire was sequenced with immunoSEQ multiplex PCR; TCRdb's copy has only in-frame clones and lacks some. Here the sample spans under 300,000 clones, roughly nine tenths being singletons. The sequenced sample consisted of peripheral blood. The receptor source for this set is a man aged 60-69 years with acute or convalescent COVID-19. CDR3s include the opening cysteine and the closing phenylalanine or tryptophan. The D gene is left open where the match is weak. For some rows the clone size is stated as once, few or many, or as a class when expanded; others skip it.

- | TRBJ2-7 | - | TRBV2 | TGTGCCAGCAGTTCTAGGCCCATGACAGGTCAGCGGCGGACTGCCGACCACGAGCAGTACTTC | CASSSRPMTGQRRTADHEQYF
- | TRBJ2-1 | - | TRBV7-2 | TGTGCCAGCAGCTTCACTTGGGCTGAGCAGTTCTTC | CASSFTWAEQFF
- | TRBJ2-1 | - | TRBV7-2 | TGTGCCAGCAGCTTAGCTCTAGCGCCTCAGGAGCAGTTCTTC | CASSLALAPQEQFF
- | TRBJ2-7 | once | TRBV7-2 | TGTGCCAGCAGCTTAGGGGGCAGTCCAAGCTCCTACGAGCAGTACTTC | CASSLGGSPSSYEQYF
TRBD1 | TRBJ2-1 | - | TRBV24-1 | TGTGCCACACCGCTCGGGACAGGTAAAAATGAGCAGTTCTTC | CATPLGTGKNEQFF
- | TRBJ1-2 | - | TRBV19 | TGTGCCAGTAGTATTTCCTCGGGAGAAAGGGGTGGCTACACCTTC | CASSISSGERGGYTF
- | TRBJ2-7 | - | TRBV3-1/TRBV3-2 | TGTGCCAGCAGCCAAGCCTTTGACAACTACGAGCAGTACTTC | CASSQAFDNYEQYF
TRBD2 | TRBJ2-7 | - | TRBV5-1 | TGCGCCAGCAGCCCAACTAGCGGGAGTTCGGAAGAGCAGTACTTC | CASSPTSGSSEEQYF
- | TRBJ1-1 | - | TRBV19 | TGTGCCAGTAGTGCAACAAGGGGGAACACTGAAGCTTTCTTT | CASSATRGNTEAFF
- | TRBJ2-1 | - | TRBV19 | TGTGCCAGTAGTAAATATCGGTCCCAGGGGAATGAGCAGTTCTTC | CASSKYRSQGNEQFF
- | TRBJ1-2 | - | TRBV28 | TGTGCCAGCAGACCTGACAGTAACTATGGCTACACCTTC | CASRPDSNYGYTF
- | TRBJ1-5 | - | TRBV30 | TGTGCCTGGAGTGGGACACAGGGAAATCCCCAGCATTTT | CAWSGTQGNPQHF
- | TRBJ2-5 | - | TRBV7-8 | TGTGCCAGCAGCCGATCTTTGGAGACCCAGTACTTC | CASSRSLETQYF
TRBD2 | TRBJ2-5 | few | TRBV7-2 | TGTGCCAGCAGCTTCGTAGCGGGGCAAGAGACCCAGTACTTC | CASSFVAGQETQYF
TRBD1 | TRBJ2-5 | - | TRBV9 | TGTGCCAGCAGCGTAGGTAACAGGGGTTATGAGACCCAGTACTTC | CASSVGNRGYETQYF
TRBD1 | TRBJ2-7 | - | TRBV3-1/TRBV3-2 | TGTGCCAGCAGCCAAGCAACAGGGGTCAAGACCTACGAGCAGTACTTC | CASSQATGVKTYEQYF
TRBD1 | TRBJ1-6 | - | TRBV5-4 | TGTGCCAGCAGCACGGACAGGGATAATTCACCCCTCCACTTT | CASSTDRDNSPLHF
TRBD1 | TRBJ1-1 | - | TRBV11-2 | TGTGCCAGCAGCTTTGACAGGGGAACTGAAGCTTTCTTT | CASSFDRGTEAFF
- | TRBJ2-5 | - | TRBV5-1 | TGCGCCAGCAGCTTGGGGGGCGGCCAAGAGACCCAGTACTTC | CASSLGGGQETQYF
- | TRBJ2-7 | once | TRBV5-8 | TGTGCCAGCAGCTTGATAGGGGGCTCCTACGAGCAGTACTTC | CASSLIGGSYEQYF
- | TRBJ1-5 | - | TRBV5-4 | TGTGCCAGCAGCTGGGGGGGGGAGTCCAGGGGCAATCAGCCCCAGCATTTT | CASSWGGESRGNQPQHF
- | TRBJ1-1 | - | TRBV7-9 | TGTGCCAGCAGCTTAAATGAGGGTGGGAACACTGAAGCTTTCTTT | CASSLNEGGNTEAFF
TRBD2 | TRBJ2-7 | - | TRBV6-2/TRBV6-3 | TGTGCCAGCAGTTACTTTCAGACTAGCGGGTCTTCCTACGAGCAGTACTTC | CASSYFQTSGSSYEQYF
- | TRBJ2-7 | few | TRBV19 | TGTGCCAGTAGTAAGCGCCGGGACACTATCTACGAGCAGTACTTC | CASSKRRDTIYEQYF
TRBD1 | TRBJ2-2 | - | TRBV19 | TGTGCCAGTAGTTCACCCGGGACAGGGGGCACCGGGGAGCTGTTTTTT | CASSSPGTGGTGELFF
- | TRBJ1-1 | - | TRBV30 | TGTGCCTCAGGGTCTCCCCAAGGCGGTAACACTGAAGCTTTCTTT | CASGSPQGGNTEAFF
- | TRBJ1-2 | - | TRBV12-3/TRBV12-4 | TGTGCCAGCAGCCCGACGGCGGCCTATGGCTACACCTTC | CASSPTAAYGYTF
- | TRBJ1-2 | - | TRBV24-1 | TGTGCCACCAGTGCCCCTGGGAGCTATGGCTACACCTTC | CATSAPGSYGYTF
TRBD2 | TRBJ2-3 | - | TRBV6-2/TRBV6-3 | TGTGCCAGCAGGCCTAGCGGGAGGGCAGATACGCAGTATTTT | CASRPSGRADTQYF
TRBD1 | TRBJ1-2 | - | TRBV9 | TGTGCCAGCAGCTCGGACAGGGTCAACTATGGCTACACCTTC | CASSSDRVNYGYTF
- | TRBJ1-3 | - | TRBV30 | TGTGCCTGTCGCGGGCCTGGAAACACCATATATTTT | CACRGPGNTIYF
TRBD2 | TRBJ2-1 | - | TRBV2 | TGTGCCAGCAGGGGACTAGCGGACAATGAGCAGTTCTTC | CASRGLADNEQFF
- | TRBJ2-3 | - | TRBV7-2 | TGTGCCAGCAGCCCGGACTATCCGTACACAGATACGCAGTATTTT | CASSPDYPYTDTQYF
- | TRBJ2-5 | - | TRBV29-1 | TGCAGCGTCCTGACAGAGGAGACCCAGTACTTC | CSVLTEETQYF
- | TRBJ1-5 | - | TRBV4-2 | TGTGCCAGCAGCCAAAGAAACAGGGCGGGTCAGCCCCAGCATTTT | CASSQRNRAGQPQHF
- | TRBJ1-2 | - | TRBV4-2 | TGTGCCAGCAGCCAAGATGCAACCATACTAAGTGGCTACACCTTC | CASSQDATILSGYTF
- | TRBJ2-1 | once | TRBV18 | TGTGCCAGCTCACCACTAGGACTGAGCTCCTACAATGAGCAGTTCTTC | CASSPLGLSSYNEQFF
TRBD1 | TRBJ2-7 | - | TRBV5-1 | TGCGCCAGCAGCCCGGGACAGGGGTCCCAAAGCTCCTACGAGCAGTACTTC | CASSPGQGSQSSYEQYF
- | TRBJ1-1 | - | TRBV9 | TGTGCCAGCAGCGTGCGTATGGGGCAGGGTAATACTGAAGCTTTCTTT | CASSVRMGQGNTEAFF
- | TRBJ2-7 | - | TRBV27 | TGTGCCAGCACCCGAGGTGGGGGGAACGAGCAGTACTTC | CASTRGGGNEQYF
TRBD1 | TRBJ1-2 | - | TRBV19 | TGTGCCAGTAGTCCGACAGGGGAAGGATTCCGACGTGGCTACACCTTC | CASSPTGEGFRRGYTF
TRBD2 | TRBJ2-7 | - | TRBV29-1 | TGCAGCGTTGGCCTAGCGGAAAATACCTACGAGCAGTACTTC | CSVGLAENTYEQYF
TRBD1 | TRBJ2-5 | - | TRBV24-1 | TGTGCCACCAGTGACCCCTCCCGACAGGGTACCCAAGAGACCCAGTACTTC | CATSDPSRQGTQETQYF
TRBD1 | TRBJ2-7 | - | TRBV28 | TGTGCCAGCAGTTCTCCTAGGACAGGGGTGCCCTACGAGCAGTACTTC | CASSSPRTGVPYEQYF
TRBD1 | TRBJ1-3 | - | TRBV5-1 | TGCGCCAGCAGCTTGGCAACAGGGGAGTATTCTGGAAACACCATATATTTT | CASSLATGEYSGNTIYF
TRBD1 | TRBJ1-4 | - | TRBV19 | TGTGCCAGTAGTATTCCGGGACAGGGTCGTAATGAAAAACTGTTTTTT | CASSIPGQGRNEKLFF
- | TRBJ1-3 | - | TRBV7-9 | TGTGCCAGCAGCCAGAACAGGGCTGGAAACACCATATATTTT | CASSQNRAGNTIYF
TRBD2 | TRBJ2-1 | - | TRBV7-3 | TGTGCCAGCAGCTCCCAGGGGAGCGGGAGTACAGATGAGCAGTTCTTC | CASSSQGSGSTDEQFF
TRBD2 | TRBJ2-1 | - | TRBV7-9 | TGTGCCAGCAGCTTCCCCTCGACTAGCTCCGGGGAGCAGTTCTTC | CASSFPSTSSGEQFF
TRBD2 | TRBJ2-7 | - | TRBV19 | TGTGCCAGTAGTATCGGGACTAGCGGCTACGAGCAGTACTTC | CASSIGTSGYEQYF
- | TRBJ2-3 | - | TRBV7-2 | TGTGCCAGCAGCTTAGATGGCAGTTATACGCAGTATTTT | CASSLDGSYTQYF
TRBD1 | TRBJ2-1 | - | TRBV4-3 | TGCGCCAGCAGCCAAGATCGAGGGGGCTATGGCAATGAGCAGTTCTTC | CASSQDRGGYGNEQFF
- | TRBJ2-1 | - | TRBV5-1 | TGCGCCAGCAGCTTGTTGGGAGGAGTCTCCTACAATGAGCAGTTCTTC | CASSLLGGVSYNEQFF
- | TRBJ1-2 | - | TRBV18 | TGTGCCAGCTCACCGGATGAGGGAATGGGAGGCTACACCTTC | CASSPDEGMGGYTF
- | TRBJ2-2 | - | TRBV2 | TGTGCCAGCAGTGACTCGGGGATACGGAACACCGGGGAGCTGTTTTTT | CASSDSGIRNTGELFF
- | TRBJ1-1 | - | TRBV28 | TGTGCCAGCAGGATCCAGGCAGGGGACACTGAAGCTTTCTTT | CASRIQAGDTEAFF
TRBD2 | TRBJ2-3 | few | TRBV4-3 | TGCGCCAGCAGCCGAGGACCTAGCGGGAGGGCCACAGATACGCAGTATTTT | CASSRGPSGRATDTQYF
- | TRBJ1-4 | - | TRBV6-6 | TGTGCCAGCAGTTACTCTTCAGGGGTAGGCGAAAAACTGTTTTTT | CASSYSSGVGEKLFF
- | TRBJ1-3 | - | TRBV19 | TGTGCCAGTAGTATAGAGGCGGTCTCCACCTCTGGAAACACCATATATTTT | CASSIEAVSTSGNTIYF